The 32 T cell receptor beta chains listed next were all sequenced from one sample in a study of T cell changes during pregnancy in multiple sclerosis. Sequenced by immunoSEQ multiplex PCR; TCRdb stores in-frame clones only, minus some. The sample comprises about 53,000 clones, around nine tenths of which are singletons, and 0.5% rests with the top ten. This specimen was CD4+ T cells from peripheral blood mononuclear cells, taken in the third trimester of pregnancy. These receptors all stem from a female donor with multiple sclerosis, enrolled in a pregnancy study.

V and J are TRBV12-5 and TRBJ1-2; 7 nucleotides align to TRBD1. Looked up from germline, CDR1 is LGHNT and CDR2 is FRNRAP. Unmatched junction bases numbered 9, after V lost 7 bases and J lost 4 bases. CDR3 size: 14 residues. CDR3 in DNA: TGTGCTAGTGTTCCCAGGGACAGCCGCTATGGCTACACCTTC. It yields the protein CASVPRDSRYGYTF. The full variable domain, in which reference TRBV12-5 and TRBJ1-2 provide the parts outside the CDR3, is DARVTQTPRHKVTEMGQEVTMRCQPILGHNTVFWYRQTMMQGLELLAYFRNRAPLDDSGMPKDRFSAEMPDATLATLKIQPSEPRDSAVYFCASVPRDSRYGYTFGSGTRLTVV.

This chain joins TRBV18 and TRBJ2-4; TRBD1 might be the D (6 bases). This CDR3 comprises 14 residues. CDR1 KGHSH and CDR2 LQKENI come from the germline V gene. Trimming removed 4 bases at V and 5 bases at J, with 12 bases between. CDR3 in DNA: TGTGCCAGCTCACGGAGTACAGGGCAAAACATTCAGTACTTC. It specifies CASSRSTGQNIQYF.

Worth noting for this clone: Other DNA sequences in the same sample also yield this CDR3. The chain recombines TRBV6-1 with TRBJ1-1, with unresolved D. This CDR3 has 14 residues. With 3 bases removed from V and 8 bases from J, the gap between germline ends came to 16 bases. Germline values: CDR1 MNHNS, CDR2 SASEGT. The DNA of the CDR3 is TGTGCCAGCAGTGAGAGCGGTGATATCCCCGAAGCTTTCTTT. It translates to CASSESGDIPEAFF.

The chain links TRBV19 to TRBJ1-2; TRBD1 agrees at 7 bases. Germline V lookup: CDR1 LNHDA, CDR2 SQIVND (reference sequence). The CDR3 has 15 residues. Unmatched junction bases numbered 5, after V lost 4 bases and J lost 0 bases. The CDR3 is CASSTGQLANYGYTF. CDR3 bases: TGTGCCAGTAGTACGGGACAGCTAGCTAACTATGGCTACACCTTC.

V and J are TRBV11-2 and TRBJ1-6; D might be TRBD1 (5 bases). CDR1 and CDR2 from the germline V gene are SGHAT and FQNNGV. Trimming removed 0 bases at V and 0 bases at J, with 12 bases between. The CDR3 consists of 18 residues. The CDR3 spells CASSLDGQPSSYNSPLHF. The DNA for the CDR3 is TGTGCCAGCAGCTTAGATGGACAACCTAGCTCCTATAATTCACCCCTCCACTTT.

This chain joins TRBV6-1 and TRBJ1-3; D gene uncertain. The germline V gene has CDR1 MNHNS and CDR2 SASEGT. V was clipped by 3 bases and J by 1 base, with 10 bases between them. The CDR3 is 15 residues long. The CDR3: CASSDGRLSGNTIYF. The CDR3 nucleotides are TGTGCCAGCAGTGACGGCAGGCTTTCTGGAAACACCATATATTTT.

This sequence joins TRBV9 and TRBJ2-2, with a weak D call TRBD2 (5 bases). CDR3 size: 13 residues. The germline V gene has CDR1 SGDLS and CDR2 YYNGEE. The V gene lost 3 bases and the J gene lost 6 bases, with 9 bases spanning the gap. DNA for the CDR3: TGTGCCAGCAGCGCGGGGTGGGCCGGGGAGCTGTTTTTT. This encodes CASSAGWAGELFF.

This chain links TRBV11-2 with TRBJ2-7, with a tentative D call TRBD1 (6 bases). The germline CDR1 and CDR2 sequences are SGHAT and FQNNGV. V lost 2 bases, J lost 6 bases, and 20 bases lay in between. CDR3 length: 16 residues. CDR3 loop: CASSLPGHATSSEQYF. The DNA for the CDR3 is TGTGCCAGCAGCTTACCGGGACACGCCACCTCTTCCGAGCAGTACTTC.

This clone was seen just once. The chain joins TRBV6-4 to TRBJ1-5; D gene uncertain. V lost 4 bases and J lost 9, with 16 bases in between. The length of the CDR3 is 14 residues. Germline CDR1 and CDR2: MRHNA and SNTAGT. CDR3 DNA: TGTGCCAGCAGTGCTTTCCCAGGCAGCTTGCCCCAGCATTTT. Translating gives CASSAFPGSLPQHF.

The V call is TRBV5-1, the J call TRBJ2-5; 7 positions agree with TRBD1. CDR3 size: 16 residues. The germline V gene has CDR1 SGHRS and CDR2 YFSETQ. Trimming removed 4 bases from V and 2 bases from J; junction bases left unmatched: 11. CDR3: CASSPRQGMGQETQYF. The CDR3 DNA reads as TGCGCCAGCAGCCCTCGACAGGGTATGGGGCAAGAGACCCAGTACTTC.

CDR3 nucleotides: TGTGCCAGCAGCCATAATGGAGGGATGACTAATGAAAAACTGTTTTTT. It is translated as CASSHNGGMTNEKLFF. The rearrangement uses TRBV11-2 and TRBJ1-4; D unclear. The CDR3 is 16 residues long. Trimming pared 5 bases from V and 2 bases from J, leaving 15 bases between. CDR1 SGHAT and CDR2 FQNNGV come from the germline V gene.

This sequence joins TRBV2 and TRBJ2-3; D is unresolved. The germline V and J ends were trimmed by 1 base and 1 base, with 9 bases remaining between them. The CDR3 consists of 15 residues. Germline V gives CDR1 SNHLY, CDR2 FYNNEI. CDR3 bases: TGTGCCAGCAGTGAAGTTAGAAGAGGCACAGATACGCAGTATTTT. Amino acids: CASSEVRRGTDTQYF. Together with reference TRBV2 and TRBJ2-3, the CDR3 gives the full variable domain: EPEVTQTPSHQVTQMGQEVILRCVPISNHLYFYWYRQILGQKVEFLVSFYNNEISEKSEIFDDQFSVERPDGSNFTLKIRSTKLEDSAMYFCASSEVRRGTDTQYFGPGTRLTVL.

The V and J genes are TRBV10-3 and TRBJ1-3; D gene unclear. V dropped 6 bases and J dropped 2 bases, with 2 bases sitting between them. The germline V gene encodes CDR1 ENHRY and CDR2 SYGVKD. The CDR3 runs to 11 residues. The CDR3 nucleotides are TGTGCCATCAGCACTGGAAACACCATATATTTT. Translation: CAISTGNTIYF.

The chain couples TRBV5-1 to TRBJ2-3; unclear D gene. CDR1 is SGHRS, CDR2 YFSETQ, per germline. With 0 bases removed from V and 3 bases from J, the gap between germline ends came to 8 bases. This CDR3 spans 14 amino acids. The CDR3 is CASSLAGTTDTQYF. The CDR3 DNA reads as TGCGCCAGCAGCTTGGCAGGAACTACAGATACGCAGTATTTT.

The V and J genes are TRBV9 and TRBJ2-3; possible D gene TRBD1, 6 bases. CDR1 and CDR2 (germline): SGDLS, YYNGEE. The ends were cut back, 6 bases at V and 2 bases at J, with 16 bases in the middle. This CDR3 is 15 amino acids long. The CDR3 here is CASTRTDLDTDTQYF. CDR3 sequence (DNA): TGTGCCAGCACCCGGACAGACCTAGACACAGATACGCAGTATTTT.

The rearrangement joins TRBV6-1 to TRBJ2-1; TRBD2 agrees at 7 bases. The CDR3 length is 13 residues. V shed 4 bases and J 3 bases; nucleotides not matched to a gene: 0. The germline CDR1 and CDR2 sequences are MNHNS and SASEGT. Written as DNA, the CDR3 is TGTGCCAGCAGTGGGACTAGCTACAATGAGCAGTTCTTC. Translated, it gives CASSGTSYNEQFF.

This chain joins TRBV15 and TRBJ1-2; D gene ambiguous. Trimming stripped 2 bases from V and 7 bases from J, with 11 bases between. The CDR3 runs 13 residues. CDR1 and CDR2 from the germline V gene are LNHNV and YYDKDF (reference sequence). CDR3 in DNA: TGTGCCACCAGCAGATCGCAAGTCAGTGGCTACACCTTC. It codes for CATSRSQVSGYTF. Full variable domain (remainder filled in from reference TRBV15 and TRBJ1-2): DAMVIQNPRYQVTQFGKPVTLSCSQTLNHNVMYWYQQKSSQAPKLLFHYYDKDFNNEADTPDNFQSRRPNTSFCFLDIRSPGLGDTAMYLCATSRSQVSGYTFGSGTRLTVV.

The CDR3: CASSIPGQGVSHEQFF. In DNA form, the CDR3 reads TGTGCCAGCAGTATCCCGGGACAGGGGGTCTCTCATGAGCAGTTCTTC. The chain employs TRBV6-6 and TRBJ2-1, with 11 bases that match TRBD1. Germline lookup yields CDR1 MNHNY and CDR2 SVGAGI (reference sequence). The CDR3 sequence is 16 residues long. With 5 bases clipped from V and 8 bases from J, the junction kept 11 bases outside the gene matches.

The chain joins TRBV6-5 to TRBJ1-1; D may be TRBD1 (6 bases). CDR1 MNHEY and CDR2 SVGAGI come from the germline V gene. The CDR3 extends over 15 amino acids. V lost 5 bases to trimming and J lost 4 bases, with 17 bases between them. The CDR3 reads CASSRSGAGITEAFF. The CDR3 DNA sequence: TGTGCCAGCAGTAGATCAGGGGCAGGGATCACTGAAGCTTTCTTT.

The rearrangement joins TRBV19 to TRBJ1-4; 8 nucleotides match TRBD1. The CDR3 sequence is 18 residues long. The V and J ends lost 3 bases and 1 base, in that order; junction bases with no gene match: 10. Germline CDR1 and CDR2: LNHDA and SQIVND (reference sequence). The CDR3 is CASSIRAGGRQTNEKLFF. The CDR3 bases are TGTGCCAGTAGTATTCGAGCAGGGGGCCGACAAACTAATGAAAAACTGTTTTTT. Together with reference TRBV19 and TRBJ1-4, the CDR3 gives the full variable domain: DGGITQSPKYLFRKEGQNVTLSCEQNLNHDAMYWYRQDPGQGLRLIYYSQIVNDFQKGDIAEGYSVSREKKESFPLTVTSAQKNPTAFYLCASSIRAGGRQTNEKLFFGSGTQLSVL.

The CDR3 sequence: CASSEAGVYNSPLHF. For the CDR3, the DNA is TGTGCCAGCAGTGAGGCAGGTGTTTATAATTCACCCCTCCACTTT. This chain links TRBV25-1 with TRBJ1-6; D unresolved. This CDR3 has 15 amino acids. CDR1 is MGHDK and CDR2 is SYGVNS in the germline V gene. Trimming took off 3 bases at V and 4 bases at J, with 10 bases between the two ends.

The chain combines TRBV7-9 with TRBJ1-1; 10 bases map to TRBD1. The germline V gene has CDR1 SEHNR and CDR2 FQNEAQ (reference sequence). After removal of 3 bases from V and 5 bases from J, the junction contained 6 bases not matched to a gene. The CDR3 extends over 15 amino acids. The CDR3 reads CASSFPGQGSTEAFF. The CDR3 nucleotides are TGTGCCAGCAGCTTTCCGGGACAGGGGTCGACTGAAGCTTTCTTT.

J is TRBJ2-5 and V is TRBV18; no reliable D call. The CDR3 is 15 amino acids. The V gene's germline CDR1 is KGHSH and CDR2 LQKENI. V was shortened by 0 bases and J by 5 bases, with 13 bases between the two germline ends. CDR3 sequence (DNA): TGTGCCAGCTCACCACCGCTCCGCGGTTTCGAGACCCAGTACTTC. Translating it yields CASSPPLRGFETQYF. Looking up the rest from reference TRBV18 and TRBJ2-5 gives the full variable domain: NAGVMQNPRHLVRRRGQEARLRCSPMKGHSHVYWYRQLPEEGLKFMVYLQKENIIDESGMPKERFSAEFPKEGPSILRIQQVVRGDSAAYFCASSPPLRGFETQYFGPGTRLLVL.

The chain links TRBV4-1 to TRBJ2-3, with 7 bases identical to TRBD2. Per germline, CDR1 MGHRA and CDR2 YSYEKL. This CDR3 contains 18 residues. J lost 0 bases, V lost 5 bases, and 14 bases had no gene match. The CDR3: CASSSKGFSGGSTDTQYF. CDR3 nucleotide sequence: TGCGCCAGCAGCTCCAAGGGGTTTTCGGGGGGTAGCACAGATACGCAGTATTTT.

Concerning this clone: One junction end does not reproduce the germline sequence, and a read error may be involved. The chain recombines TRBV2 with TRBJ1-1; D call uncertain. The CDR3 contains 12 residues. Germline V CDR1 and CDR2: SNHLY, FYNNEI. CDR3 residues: CASSDLSVGRFF. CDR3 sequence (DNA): TGTGCCAGCAGTGATCTGAGTGTTGGCAGGTTTTTT.

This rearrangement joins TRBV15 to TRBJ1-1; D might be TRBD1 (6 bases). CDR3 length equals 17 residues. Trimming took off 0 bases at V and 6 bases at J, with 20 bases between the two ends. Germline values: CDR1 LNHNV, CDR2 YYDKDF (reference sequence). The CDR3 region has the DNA TGTGCCACCAGCAGAGATGGAAGGGGCAGGGGTCTGTCTGAAGCTTTCTTT. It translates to CATSRDGRGRGLSEAFF.

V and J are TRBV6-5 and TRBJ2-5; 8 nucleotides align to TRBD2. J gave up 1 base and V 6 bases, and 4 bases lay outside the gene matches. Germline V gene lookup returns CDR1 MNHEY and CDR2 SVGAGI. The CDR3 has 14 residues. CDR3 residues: CASSRGTSQETQYF. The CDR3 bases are TGTGCCAGCAGCCGAGGGACTAGCCAAGAGACCCAGTACTTC.

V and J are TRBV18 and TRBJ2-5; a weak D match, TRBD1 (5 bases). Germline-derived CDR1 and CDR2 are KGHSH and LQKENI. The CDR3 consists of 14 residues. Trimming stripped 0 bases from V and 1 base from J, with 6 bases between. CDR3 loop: CASSPPGAQETQYF. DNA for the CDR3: TGTGCCAGCTCACCACCAGGGGCCCAAGAGACCCAGTACTTC.

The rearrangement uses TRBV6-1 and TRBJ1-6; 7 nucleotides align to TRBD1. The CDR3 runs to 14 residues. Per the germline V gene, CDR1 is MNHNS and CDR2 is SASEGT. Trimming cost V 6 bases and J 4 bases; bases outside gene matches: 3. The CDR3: CASRGDRYNSPLHF. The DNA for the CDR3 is TGTGCCAGCAGAGGGGACAGATATAATTCACCCCTCCACTTT.

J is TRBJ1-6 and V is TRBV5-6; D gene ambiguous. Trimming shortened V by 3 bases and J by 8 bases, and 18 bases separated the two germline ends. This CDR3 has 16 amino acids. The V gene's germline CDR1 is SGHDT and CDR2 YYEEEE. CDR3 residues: CASSYRAAGLDSPLHF. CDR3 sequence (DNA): TGTGCCAGCAGCTATAGAGCAGCGGGTTTGGATTCACCCCTCCACTTT.

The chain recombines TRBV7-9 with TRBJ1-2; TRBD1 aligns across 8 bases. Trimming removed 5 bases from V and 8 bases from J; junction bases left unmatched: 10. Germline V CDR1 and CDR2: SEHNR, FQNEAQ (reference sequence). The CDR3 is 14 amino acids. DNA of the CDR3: TGTGCCAGCAGCCCAGGACAGGGTTTAGGCGGCTACACCTTC. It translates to CASSPGQGLGGYTF.

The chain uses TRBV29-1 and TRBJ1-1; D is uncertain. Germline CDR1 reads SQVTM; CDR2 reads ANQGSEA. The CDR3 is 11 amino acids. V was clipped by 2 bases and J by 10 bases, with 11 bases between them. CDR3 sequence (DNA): TGCAGCGTTGAATCCGCAAGCGGAGCTTTCTTT. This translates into CSVESASGAFF.